Listed below are T cell receptor beta chains from one sample, sequenced in a study of regulatory T cells in long-lasting Graves disease. From the multiplex PCR reads, TCRdb called clonotypes with MiXCR, one entry per CDR3 protein. The profile shows some 300,000 distinct CDR3 sequences, roughly a fifth of them singletons. This specimen was peripheral blood mononuclear cells (PBMCs), taken when the disease was refractory, from a patient treated with antithyroid drugs. The receptors shown here come from a female donor with Graves disease. CDR3s include the opening cysteine and the closing phenylalanine or tryptophan.

>TRBJ2-3|TRBV18
CASSPPASVDTQYF
>TRBJ1-4|TRBV27
CASSLTPGQGIQKLFF
>TRBJ2-7|TRBV6-2/TRBV6-3
CATTQGTPSYEQYF
>TRBJ2-7|TRBV7-2
CASSPATYGQYF
>TRBJ1-5|TRBV6-1
CASEMAGGTNQPQHF
>TRBJ1-1|TRBV7-2
CASSPTGRMNTEAFF
>TRBJ2-3|TRBV20-1
CSASSSGRAADTQYF
>TRBJ2-5|TRBV28
CASTLTGRPQETQYF
>TRBJ2-7|TRBV14
CASSHGTSGAYEQYF
>TRBJ2-2|TRBV20-1
CSAKNPSINTGELFF
>TRBJ2-7|TRBV28
CASRTDSLIYEQYF
>TRBJ2-7|TRBV3-1
CASSQDSRAGTARYEQYF
>TRBJ2-1|TRBV12-5
CASGFGAEQFF
>TRBJ2-3|TRBV28
CASSLGSGAGGLTDTQYF
>TRBJ1-1|TRBV13
CASNSGTGFAEAFF
>TRBJ1-5|TRBV24-1
CATSTGYGQPQHF
>TRBJ2-5|TRBV6-1
CASTPGPQETQYF
>TRBJ2-7|TRBV28
CASSYRLAGGEQYF
>TRBJ2-7|TRBV27
CASSHRLAGTYEQYF
>TRBJ1-5|TRBV6-5
CASSYATGNQPQHF
>TRBJ2-7|TRBV10-3
CAISESGFSYEQYF
>TRBJ2-1|TRBV2
CASSSNSYTLNEQFF
>TRBJ2-7|TRBV5-5
CASSFGTGYRYEQYF
>TRBJ1-1|TRBV6-5
CASSLGGSTTEAFF
>TRBJ1-4|TRBV28
CASSPPVGPNEKLFF
>TRBJ1-1|TRBV30
CAWNSGTMNTEAFF
>TRBJ2-2|TRBV7-8
CASSLNTNANTGELVF
>TRBJ2-4|TRBV28
CASSSAGAKNIQYF
>TRBJ2-3|TRBV3-1
CASSQVPQSDTQYF
>TRBJ1-2|TRBV18
CASSPRDGVTRGYTF
>TRBJ2-7|TRBV29-1
CSVEIYYEQYF
>TRBJ2-5|TRBV10-2
CASSAGVETQYF
>TRBJ2-5|TRBV28
CASGEGKETQYF
>TRBJ2-7|TRBV20-1
CSASGFLAGYEQYF
>TRBJ1-2|TRBV27
CASSLSRTISGYTF
>TRBJ2-5|TRBV28
CASNPRGPYQETQYF
>TRBJ2-7|TRBV28
CASSEPSVSVQYF
>TRBJ2-7|TRBV11-2
CASSSLAGGYYEQYF
>TRBJ2-2|TRBV29-1
CSGGAGGSGELFF
>TRBJ2-2|TRBV3-1
CASSRRTSGSNTGELFF
>TRBJ2-7|TRBV12-3/TRBV12-4
CASSPSGRWYEQYF
>TRBJ2-7|TRBV6-5
CASSYNGTSVQGQYF
>TRBJ1-4|TRBV6-2/TRBV6-3
CASSYVQFNEKLFF
>TRBJ2-7|TRBV30
CAWTHGTGEQYF
>TRBJ1-5|TRBV6-2/TRBV6-3
CAIRQAGGLYQPQHF
>TRBJ1-2|TRBV4-1
CASSQDLAVYGYTF
>TRBJ2-6|TRBV2
CVRGQGIGANVLTF
>TRBJ2-7|TRBV6-5
CASSYSTGFSYEQYF
>TRBJ1-3|TRBV4-3
CASSQEDRPSGNTIYF
>TRBJ2-2|TRBV27
CASSEGIGGTTGELFF